This T cell receptor beta chain is drawn from a study of T cell responses to AZD1222 COVID-19 vaccine. General study results and limits: Reportedly, nearly half the spike-specific TCRs target unmutated variant regions. At 160-218 and 743-854, vaccine-associated CD4 TCRs were dominant, and they spanned spike.

Method: immunoSEQ multiplex PCR; TCRdb's copy keeps in-frame clones and lacks some. Among more than 130,000 clones listed, about nine tenths were seen once. CDR1 is SEHNR and CDR2 is FQNEAQ in the germline V gene (reference sequence). V was clipped by 5 bases and J by 2 bases, with 10 bases between them. The CDR3 has 15 residues. Concerning this clone: Its antigen is unknown.

Sequenced here: peripheral blood, sampled on day 0 of AZD1222 vaccination. This chain connects TRBV7-9 to TRBJ1-6; a weak D match, TRBD1 (6 bases). The receptor's source is an adult in good health. CDR3 in amino acids: CASSLDSAYNSPLHF. In DNA, the CDR3 is TGTGCCAGCAGCCTGGACAGTGCCTATAATTCACCCCTCCACTTT.